The source of this T cell receptor (beta chain) is a study of cytomegalovirus exposure and HLA in healthy donors. In the study overall: Genetic ancestry analysis placed around four fifths of the roughly 400 donors that were genotyped in the Caucasian-associated cluster. Notes on the study in general: Sequencing likely generated an artifact that appeared as a cluster of highly shared sequence variants.

CDR1 is SGHRS and CDR2 is YFSETQ in the germline V gene. The CDR3 has 17 residues. V trimming: 5 bases; J trimming: 5 bases; junction bases outside the gene matches: 15. The PCR contained 60 Vbeta and 13 Jbeta primers. In the original processing: Roughly 11 million shared chains were among the 60 million to 80 million unique TCR beta chains that a later analysis counted. Measured with immunoSEQ multiplex PCR; TCRdb has only the in-frame clones, and not every one. For V, J and clone size, that table is used; D and trimming come from the DNA. Here the sample table reports roughly 190,000 clones. Note on this clone: Its antigen is as yet unknown.

The chain joins TRBV5-1 to TRBJ2-1; TRBD2 matches at 8 bases. The TCR sequence derives from a young woman in good health and CMV-seropositive. The sample taken for sequencing was PBMCs. Here the CDR3 DNA reads TGCGCCAGCAGAAAACGAGGGGAGACTAGCGCACACAATGAGCAGTTCTTC. Translated: CASRKRGETSAHNEQFF.